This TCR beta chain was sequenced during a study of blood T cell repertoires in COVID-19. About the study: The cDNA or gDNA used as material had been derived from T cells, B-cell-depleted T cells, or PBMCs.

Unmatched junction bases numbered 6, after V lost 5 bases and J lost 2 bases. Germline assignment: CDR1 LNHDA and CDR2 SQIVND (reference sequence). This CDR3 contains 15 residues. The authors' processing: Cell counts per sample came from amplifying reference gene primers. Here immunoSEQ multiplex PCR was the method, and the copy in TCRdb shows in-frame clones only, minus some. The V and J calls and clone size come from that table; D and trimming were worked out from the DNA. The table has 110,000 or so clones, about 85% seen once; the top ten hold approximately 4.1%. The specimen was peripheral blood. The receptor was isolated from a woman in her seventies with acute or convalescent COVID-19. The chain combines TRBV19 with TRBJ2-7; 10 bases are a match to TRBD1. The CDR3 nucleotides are TGTGCCAGTAGTTCGGGGGACAGGGGTCCCTACGAGCAGTACTTC. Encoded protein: CASSSGDRGPYEQYF.